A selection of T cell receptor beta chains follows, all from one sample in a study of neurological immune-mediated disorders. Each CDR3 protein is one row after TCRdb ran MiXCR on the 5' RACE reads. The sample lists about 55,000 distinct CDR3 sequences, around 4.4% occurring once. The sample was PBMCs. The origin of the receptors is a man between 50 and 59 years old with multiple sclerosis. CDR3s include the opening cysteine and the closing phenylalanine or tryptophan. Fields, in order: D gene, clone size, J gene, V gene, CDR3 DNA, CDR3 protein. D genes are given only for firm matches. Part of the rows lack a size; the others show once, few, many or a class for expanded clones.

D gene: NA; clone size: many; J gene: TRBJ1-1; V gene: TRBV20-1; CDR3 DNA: TGCAGTGCTCAAGACACCTTGAACACTGAAGCTTTCTTT; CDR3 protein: CSAQDTLNTEAFF
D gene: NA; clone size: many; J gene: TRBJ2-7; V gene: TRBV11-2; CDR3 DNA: TGTGCCAGCAGCCCGGGGGGCGGCGAGCAGTACTTC; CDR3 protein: CASSPGGGEQYF
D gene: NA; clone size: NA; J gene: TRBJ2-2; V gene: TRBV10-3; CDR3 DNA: TGTGCCACCCGGGGAGAAAACACCGGGGAGCTGTTTTTT; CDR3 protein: CATRGENTGELFF
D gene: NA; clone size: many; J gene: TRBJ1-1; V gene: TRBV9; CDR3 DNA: TGTGCCAGCAGCGTAGGTGGAGGGGGGACTGAAGCTTTCTTT; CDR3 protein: CASSVGGGGTEAFF
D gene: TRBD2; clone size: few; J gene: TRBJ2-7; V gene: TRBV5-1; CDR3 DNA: TGCGCCAGCAGCTTGGAGCGAGCGGGGGAGCAGTACTTC; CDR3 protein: CASSLERAGEQYF
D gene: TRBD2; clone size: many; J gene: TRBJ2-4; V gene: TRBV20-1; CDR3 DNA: TGCAGTGCTGACCCACTAGCGGGAGGAATGATGTTAGCCAAAAACATTCAGTACTTC; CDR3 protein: CSADPLAGGMMLAKNIQYF
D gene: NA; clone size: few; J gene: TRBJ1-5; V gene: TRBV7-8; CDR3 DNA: TGTGCCAGCAGCTTTGGCGGGTCGGGGCAGCCCCAGCATTTT; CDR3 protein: CASSFGGSGQPQHF
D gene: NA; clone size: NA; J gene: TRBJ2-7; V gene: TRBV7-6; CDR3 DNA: TGTGCCAGCAGCTTAGTCGGGAGCGAGCAGTACTTC; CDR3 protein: CASSLVGSEQYF
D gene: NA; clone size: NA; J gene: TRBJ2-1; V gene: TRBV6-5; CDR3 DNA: TGTGCCAGCAGTAGGGTGCAGGCGGGCATCAATGAGCAGTTCTTC; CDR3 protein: CASSRVQAGINEQFF
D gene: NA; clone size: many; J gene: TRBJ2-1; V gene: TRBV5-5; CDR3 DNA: TGTGCCAGCAGCTTGGCCGACTCCCCCGCCTACAATGAGCAGTTCTTC; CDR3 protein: CASSLADSPAYNEQFF
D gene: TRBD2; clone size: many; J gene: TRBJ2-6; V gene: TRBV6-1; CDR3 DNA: TGTGCCAGCAGTGGGACTAGCGGCTCTGGGGCCAACGTCCTGACTTTC; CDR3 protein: CASSGTSGSGANVLTF
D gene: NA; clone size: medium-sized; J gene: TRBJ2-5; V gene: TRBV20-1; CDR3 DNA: TGCAGTGCTCCTCCAGGGGACCAAGAGACCCAGTACTTC; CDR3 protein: CSAPPGDQETQYF
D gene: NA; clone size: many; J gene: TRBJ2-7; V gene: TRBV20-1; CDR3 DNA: TGCAGTGCTAGACAGCTACAAGAGCAGTACTTC; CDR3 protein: CSARQLQEQYF
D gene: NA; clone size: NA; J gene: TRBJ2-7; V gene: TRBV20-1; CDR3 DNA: TGCAGTGCAGACAGAACCTACGAGCAGTACTTC; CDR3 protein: CSADRTYEQYF
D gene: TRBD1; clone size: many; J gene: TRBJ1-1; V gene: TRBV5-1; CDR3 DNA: TGCGCCAGCAGCTTGGAAAGGACAGGTCTTCTGTCCGACACTGAAGCTTTCTTT; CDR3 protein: CASSLERTGLLSDTEAFF
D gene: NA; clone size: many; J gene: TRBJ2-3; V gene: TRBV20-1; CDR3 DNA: TGCAGTGCTGCTAAGGAAGCGGATACGCAGTATTTT; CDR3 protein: CSAAKEADTQYF
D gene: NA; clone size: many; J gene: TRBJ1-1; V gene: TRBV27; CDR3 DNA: TGTGCCAGCAAAAACGTAGGGGGGAGTACTGAAGCTTTCTTT; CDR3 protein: CASKNVGGSTEAFF
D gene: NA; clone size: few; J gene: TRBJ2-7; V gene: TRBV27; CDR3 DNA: TGTGCCAGCAGCCCCATGGGCGGTACCTACGAGCAGTACTTC; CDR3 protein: CASSPMGGTYEQYF
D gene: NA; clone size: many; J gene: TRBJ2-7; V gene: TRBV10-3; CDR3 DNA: TGTGCCATCACTGAGTCGGTTGGGGGAGCCCGCGAGCAGTACTTC; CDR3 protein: CAITESVGGAREQYF
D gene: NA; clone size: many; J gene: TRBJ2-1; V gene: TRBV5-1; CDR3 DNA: TGCGCCAGCAGCAGCGGGACAGGACGCTCCTACAATGAGCAGTTCTTC; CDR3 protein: CASSSGTGRSYNEQFF
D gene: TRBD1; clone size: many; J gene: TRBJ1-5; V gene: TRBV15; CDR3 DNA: TGTGCCACCAGCCGGGACAGAAGCAATCAGCCCCAGCATTTT; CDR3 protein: CATSRDRSNQPQHF
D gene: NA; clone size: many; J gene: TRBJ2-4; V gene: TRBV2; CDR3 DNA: TGTGCCAGCACAGGGGCGGTAGCCAAAAACATTCAGTACTTC; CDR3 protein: CASTGAVAKNIQYF
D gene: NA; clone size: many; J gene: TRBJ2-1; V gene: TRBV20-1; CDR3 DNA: TGCAGTGCTAGTCTCCGATACAATGAGCAGTTCTTC; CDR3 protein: CSASLRYNEQFF
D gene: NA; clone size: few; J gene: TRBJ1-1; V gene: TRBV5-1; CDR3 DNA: TGCGCCAGCAGCCCAGGACAGAGGCGGACTGAAGCTTTCTTT; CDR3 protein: CASSPGQRRTEAFF
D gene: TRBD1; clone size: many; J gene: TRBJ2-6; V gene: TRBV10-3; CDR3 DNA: TGTGCCATCAGTGAGGGACAGGGGACCGGGGCCAACGTCCTGACTTTC; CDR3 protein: CAISEGQGTGANVLTF